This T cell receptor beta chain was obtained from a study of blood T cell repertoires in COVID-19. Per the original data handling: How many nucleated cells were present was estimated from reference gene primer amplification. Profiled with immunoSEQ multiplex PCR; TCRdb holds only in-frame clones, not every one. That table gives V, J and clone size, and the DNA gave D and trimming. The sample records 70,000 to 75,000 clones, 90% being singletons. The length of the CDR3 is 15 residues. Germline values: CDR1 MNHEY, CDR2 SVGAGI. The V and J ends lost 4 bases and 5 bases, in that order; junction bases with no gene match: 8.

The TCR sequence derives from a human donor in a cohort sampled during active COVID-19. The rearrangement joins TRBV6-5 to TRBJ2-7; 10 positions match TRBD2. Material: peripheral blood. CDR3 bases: TGTGCCAGCAGTTTCCTAGCGGGAGAAGTCCACGAGCAGTACTTC. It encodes CASSFLAGEVHEQYF.